The entry below describes one T cell receptor beta chain. Antigen: not known. The sample comes from a study of beta chain features in type 1 diabetes. The CDR3 is 14 residues long. Germline assignment: CDR1 LGHNA and CDR2 YNFKEQ. The ends were cut back, 0 bases at V and 6 bases at J, with 8 bases in the middle. Researchers reported sorting CD4+ naive, central memory, regulatory and stem cell-like memory cells via CD45RO/CCR7/CD25/CD127/CD95/CD27. Every sorted population was more than 95% pure. Study results and caveats: All four CD4+ subsets from Type 1 diabetes patients carried moderately but significantly shorter TCRB CDR3s.

The authors reverse transcribed all of the isolated RNA, so sequencing captured expressed TCRB transcripts. Roughly 3.57 million reads on average were seen across naive, central memory and regulatory T cell samples. Some clones are missing from TCRdb's copy, which holds only in-frame ones; the method was immunoSEQ multiplex PCR. This table holds roughly 130,000 clones, approximately 16% found once. This TCR derives from a man aged 30-40 years with type 1 diabetes. Sequenced input: central memory CD4+ T cells from blood. This chain connects TRBV4-2 to TRBJ1-4; D is uncertain. This chain's CDR3 is CASSQDVTDEKLFF. The CDR3 nucleotides are TGTGCCAGCAGCCAAGATGTAACAGATGAAAAACTGTTTTTT.